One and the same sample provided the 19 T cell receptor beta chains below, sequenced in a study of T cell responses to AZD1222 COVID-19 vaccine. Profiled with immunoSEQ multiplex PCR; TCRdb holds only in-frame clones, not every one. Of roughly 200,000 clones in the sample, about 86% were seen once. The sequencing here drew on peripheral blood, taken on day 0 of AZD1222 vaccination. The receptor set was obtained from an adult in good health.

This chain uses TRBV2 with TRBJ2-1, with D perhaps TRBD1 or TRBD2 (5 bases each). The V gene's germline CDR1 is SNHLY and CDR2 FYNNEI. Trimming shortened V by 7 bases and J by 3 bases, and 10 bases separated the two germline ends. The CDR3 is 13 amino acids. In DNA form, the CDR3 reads TGTGCCAGCACGGGGACGGACTACAATGAGCAGTTCTTC. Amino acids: CASTGTDYNEQFF.

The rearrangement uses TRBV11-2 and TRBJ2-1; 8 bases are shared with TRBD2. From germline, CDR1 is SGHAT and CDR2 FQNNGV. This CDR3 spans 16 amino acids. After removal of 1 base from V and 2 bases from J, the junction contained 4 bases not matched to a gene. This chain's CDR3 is CASSLGRTSTYNEQFF. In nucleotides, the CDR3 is TGTGCCAGCAGCTTAGGAAGGACTAGCACCTACAATGAGCAGTTCTTC.

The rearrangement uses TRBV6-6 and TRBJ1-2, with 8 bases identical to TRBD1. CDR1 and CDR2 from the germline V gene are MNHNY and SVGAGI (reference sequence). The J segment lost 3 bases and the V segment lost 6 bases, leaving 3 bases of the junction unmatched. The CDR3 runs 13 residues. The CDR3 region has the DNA TGTGCCAGCAGGCAGGGGGCTGACTATGGCTACACCTTC. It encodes CASRQGADYGYTF.

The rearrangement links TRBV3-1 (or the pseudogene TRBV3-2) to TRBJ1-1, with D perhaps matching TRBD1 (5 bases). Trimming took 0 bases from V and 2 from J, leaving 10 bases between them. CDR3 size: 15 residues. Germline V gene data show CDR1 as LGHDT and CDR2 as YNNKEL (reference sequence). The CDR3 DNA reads TGTGCCAGCAGCCAAGATGGGGCCCGAAACACTGAAGCTTTCTTT. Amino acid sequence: CASSQDGARNTEAFF.

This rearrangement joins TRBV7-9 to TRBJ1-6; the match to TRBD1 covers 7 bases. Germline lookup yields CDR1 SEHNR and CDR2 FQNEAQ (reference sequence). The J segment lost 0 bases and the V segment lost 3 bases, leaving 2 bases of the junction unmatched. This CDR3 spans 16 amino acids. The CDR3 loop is CASSLGQSSYNSPLHF. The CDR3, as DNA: TGTGCCAGCAGCTTGGGACAGAGCTCCTATAATTCACCCCTCCACTTT. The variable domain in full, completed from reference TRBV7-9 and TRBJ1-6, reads DTGVSQNPRHKITKRGQNVTFRCDPISEHNRLYWYRQTLGQGPEFLTYFQNEAQLEKSRLLSDRFSAERPKGSFSTLEIQRTEQGDSAMYLCASSLGQSSYNSPLHFGNGTRLTVT.

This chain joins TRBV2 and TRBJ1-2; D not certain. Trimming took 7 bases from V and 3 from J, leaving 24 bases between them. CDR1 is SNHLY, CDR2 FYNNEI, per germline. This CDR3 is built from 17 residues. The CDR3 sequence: CASKFQTGPRADYGYTF. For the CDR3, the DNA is TGTGCCAGCAAATTCCAGACCGGGCCCCGGGCCGACTATGGCTACACCTTC.

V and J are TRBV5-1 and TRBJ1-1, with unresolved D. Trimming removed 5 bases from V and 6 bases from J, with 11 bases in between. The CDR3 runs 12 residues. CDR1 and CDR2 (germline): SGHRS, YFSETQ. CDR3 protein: CASSPGGAEAFF. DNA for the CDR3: TGCGCCAGCAGTCCAGGTGGGGCTGAAGCTTTCTTT.

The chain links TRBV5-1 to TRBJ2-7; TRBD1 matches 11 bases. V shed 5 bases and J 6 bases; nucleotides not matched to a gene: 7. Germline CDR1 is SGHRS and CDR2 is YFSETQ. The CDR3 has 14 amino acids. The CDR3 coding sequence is TGCGCCAGCAGTCCCGGGACAGGGGGGATCGAGCAGTACTTC. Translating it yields CASSPGTGGIEQYF.

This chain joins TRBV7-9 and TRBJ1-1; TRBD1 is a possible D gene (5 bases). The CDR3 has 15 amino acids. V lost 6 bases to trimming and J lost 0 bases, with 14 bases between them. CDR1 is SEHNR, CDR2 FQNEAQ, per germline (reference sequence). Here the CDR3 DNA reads TGTGCCAGCAGTCTTGCCCAGGGTATGAACACTGAAGCTTTCTTT. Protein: CASSLAQGMNTEAFF.

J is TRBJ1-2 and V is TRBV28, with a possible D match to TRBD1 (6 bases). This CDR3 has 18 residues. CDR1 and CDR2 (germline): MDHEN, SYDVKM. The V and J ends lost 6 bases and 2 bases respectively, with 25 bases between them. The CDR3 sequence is CASSPTTLQGGGNYGYTF. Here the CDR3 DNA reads TGTGCCAGCAGCCCTACGACACTTCAAGGGGGAGGCAACTATGGCTACACCTTC.

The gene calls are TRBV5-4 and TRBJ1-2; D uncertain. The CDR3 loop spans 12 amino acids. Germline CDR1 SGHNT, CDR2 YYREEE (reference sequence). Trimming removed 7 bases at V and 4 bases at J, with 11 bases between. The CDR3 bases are TGTGCCAGCCATATGGATTCCTATGGCTACACCTTC. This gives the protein CASHMDSYGYTF.

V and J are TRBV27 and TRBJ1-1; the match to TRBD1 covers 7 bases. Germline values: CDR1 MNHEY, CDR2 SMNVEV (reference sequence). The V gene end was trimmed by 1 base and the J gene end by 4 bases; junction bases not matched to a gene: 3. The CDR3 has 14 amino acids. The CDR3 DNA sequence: TGTGCCAGCAGTTTATTAGGGGGCGGCACTGAAGCTTTCTTT. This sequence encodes CASSLLGGGTEAFF.

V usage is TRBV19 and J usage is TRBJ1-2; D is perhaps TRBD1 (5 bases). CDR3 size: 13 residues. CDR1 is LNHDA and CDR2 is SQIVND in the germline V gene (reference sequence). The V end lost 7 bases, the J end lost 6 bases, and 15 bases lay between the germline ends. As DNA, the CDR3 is TGTGCCAGTAACCTGAGGGGAGGGGATGGCTACACCTTC. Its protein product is CASNLRGGDGYTF. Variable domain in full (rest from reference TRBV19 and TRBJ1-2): DGGITQSPKYLFRKEGQNVTLSCEQNLNHDAMYWYRQDPGQGLRLIYYSQIVNDFQKGDIAEGYSVSREKKESFPLTVTSAQKNPTAFYLCASNLRGGDGYTFGSGTRLTVV.

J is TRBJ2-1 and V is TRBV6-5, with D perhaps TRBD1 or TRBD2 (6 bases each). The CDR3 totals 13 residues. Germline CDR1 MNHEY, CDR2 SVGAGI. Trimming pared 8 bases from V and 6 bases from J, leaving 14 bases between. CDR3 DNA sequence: TGTGCCAGCCCGGGGGACACCCTCAATGAGCAGTTCTTC. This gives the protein CASPGDTLNEQFF.

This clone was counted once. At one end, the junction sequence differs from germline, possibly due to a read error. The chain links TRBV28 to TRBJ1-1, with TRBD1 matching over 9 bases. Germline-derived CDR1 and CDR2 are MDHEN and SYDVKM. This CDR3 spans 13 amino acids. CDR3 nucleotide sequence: TGTGCCAGCAGTCTTCCGGGACAGGGAGTGGAGAAGTTT. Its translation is CASSLPGQGVEKF.

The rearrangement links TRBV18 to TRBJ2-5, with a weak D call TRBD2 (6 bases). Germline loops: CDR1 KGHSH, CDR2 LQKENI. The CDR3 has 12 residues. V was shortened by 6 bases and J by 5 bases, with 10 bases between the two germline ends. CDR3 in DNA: TGTGCCAGCTCTGGGGAGGTCGAGACCCAGTACTTC. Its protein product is CASSGEVETQYF.

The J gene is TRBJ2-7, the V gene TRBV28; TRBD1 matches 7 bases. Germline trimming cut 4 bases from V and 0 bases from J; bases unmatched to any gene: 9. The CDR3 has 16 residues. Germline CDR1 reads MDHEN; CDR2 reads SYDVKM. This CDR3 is CASSSPPGQSSYEQYF. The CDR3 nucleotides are TGTGCCAGCAGTTCACCACCGGGACAGAGCTCCTACGAGCAGTACTTC.

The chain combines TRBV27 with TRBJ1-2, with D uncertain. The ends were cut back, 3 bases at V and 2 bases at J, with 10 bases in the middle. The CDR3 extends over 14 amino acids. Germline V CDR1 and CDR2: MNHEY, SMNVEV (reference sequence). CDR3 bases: TGTGCCAGCAGTTTTGGGCGGCAGAACTATGGCTACACCTTC. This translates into CASSFGRQNYGYTF.

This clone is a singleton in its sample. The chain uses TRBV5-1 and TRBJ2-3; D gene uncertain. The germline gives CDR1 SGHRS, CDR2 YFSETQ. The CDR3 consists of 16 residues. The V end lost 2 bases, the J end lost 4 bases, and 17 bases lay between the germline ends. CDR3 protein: CASSFRGSYGSDTQYF. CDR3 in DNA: TGCGCCAGCAGCTTTCGCGGATCTTACGGGTCAGATACGCAGTATTTT.